Listed below are T cell receptor beta chains from one sample, sequenced in a study of shared clonotypes between healthy human individuals. Some clones are missing from TCRdb's copy, which holds only in-frame ones; the method was immunoSEQ multiplex PCR. In the table there are more than 2 million clones, over 85% of which are singletons. Sequencing input: naive CD8+ T cells sorted from blood. These TCRs come from a man aged 18 to 35 in good health. Both conserved end residues are part of each CDR3. D genes are given only for firm matches. Clone size is stated in some rows and not others, as once, few, many or a class when expanded.

V gene,J gene,D gene,clone size,CDR3 DNA,CDR3 protein
TRBV6-5,TRBJ2-7,.,.,TGTGCCAGCAGTTACAGTCAGGGGGGGTACGAGCAGTACTTC,CASSYSQGGYEQYF
TRBV7-9,TRBJ2-7,.,.,TGTGCCAGCAGCTTGGTCCAAGGGTGGAAGCAGTACTTC,CASSLVQGWKQYF
TRBV6-5,TRBJ2-3,TRBD1,once,TGTGCCAGCAGTTACGGGACAGTAGGCACAGATACGCAGTATTTT,CASSYGTVGTDTQYF
TRBV4-3,TRBJ2-7,TRBD2,.,TGCGCCAGCAGCCAAGAACTCGGTGGGGGGGCCTACGAGCAGTACTTC,CASSQELGGGAYEQYF
TRBV11-2,TRBJ1-1,.,.,TGTGCCAGCAGCCCCTCGTGGAGGGATGAAGCTTTCTTT,CASSPSWRDEAFF
TRBV5-1,TRBJ2-7,.,.,TGCGCCAGCAGCTTGGTTCCGGAATCCTACGAGCAGTACTTC,CASSLVPESYEQYF
TRBV4-3,TRBJ2-1,TRBD2,.,TGCGCCAGCAGCCAACGTATACCGGGACTAGTCTACAATGAGCAGTTCTTC,CASSQRIPGLVYNEQFF
TRBV28,TRBJ2-7,.,.,TGTGCCAGCAGGTTCTATCCCGCGTACAGAGAGGGTTTCTACGAGCAGTACTTC,CASRFYPAYREGFYEQYF
TRBV6-5,TRBJ2-7,.,.,TGTGCCAGCAGCTCCGACCGGGAGAGAGTGCACGAGCAGTACTTC,CASSSDRERVHEQYF
TRBV5-1,TRBJ1-2,.,.,TGCGCCAGCAGCCCCGGGACTTCTACCTATGGCTACACCTTC,CASSPGTSTYGYTF
TRBV9,TRBJ2-3,.,.,TGTGCCAGCAGTTGGACTACGACCCCCACAGATACGCAGTATTTT,CASSWTTTPTDTQYF
TRBV10-3,TRBJ2-1,TRBD2,.,TGTGCCATCAGTGGGCTAGCGGGGGGAAGTGAGCAGTTCTTC,CAISGLAGGSEQFF
TRBV5-1,TRBJ2-5,.,.,TGCGCCAGCAGCTGGGGGGGCACGGAGACCCAGTACTTC,CASSWGGTETQYF
TRBV11-2,TRBJ2-7,.,.,TGTGCCAGCAGCTTCCCGTACTCCTACGAGCAGTACTTC,CASSFPYSYEQYF
TRBV29-1,TRBJ2-3,TRBD2,.,TGCAGCGTTGTCGCGCGGGAGAGCACAGATACGCAGTATTTT,CSVVARESTDTQYF
TRBV9,TRBJ2-1,TRBD2,.,TGTGCCAGCAGCGGAGGAAGGCGGCTAGCGGGAGACAATGAGCAGTTCTTC,CASSGGRRLAGDNEQFF
TRBV7-2,TRBJ2-5,TRBD2,.,TGTGCCAGCAGCTTAGAGTTAGCGGGGAGACGTGAGACCCAGTACTTC,CASSLELAGRRETQYF
TRBV6-5,TRBJ2-1,.,.,TGTGCCAGCAGTTCCCTTGGGGTGGATGAGCAGTTCTTC,CASSSLGVDEQFF
TRBV18,TRBJ1-5,TRBD1,.,TGTGCCAGCTCACTGGGACAGGAATTTTATAGCAATCAGCCCCAGCATTTT,CASSLGQEFYSNQPQHF
TRBV13,TRBJ1-3,.,.,TGTGCCAGCAGCTTTGCAAACACCATATATTTT,CASSFANTIYF
TRBV11-2,TRBJ1-1,.,.,TGTGCCAGCAGCTTAGACGTCTCCTTTTACACTGAAGCTTTCTTT,CASSLDVSFYTEAFF
TRBV4-1,TRBJ2-7,.,once,TGCGCCAGCAGCCAAGCCCCCAGAAGCTCCTACGAGCAGTACTTC,CASSQAPRSSYEQYF
TRBV5-6,TRBJ2-5,.,.,TGTGCCAGCAGCTTGGGGGCAGGGGTTGGTGAGACCCAGTACTTC,CASSLGAGVGETQYF
TRBV6-5,TRBJ1-1,.,.,TGTGCCAGCATAGAGGGATGGGGTACCACTGAAGCTTTCTTT,CASIEGWGTTEAFF
TRBV4-3,TRBJ1-2,.,.,TGCGCCAGCAGCCAAGGATCGGACAGCCACTATGGCTACACCTTC,CASSQGSDSHYGYTF
TRBV13,TRBJ2-7,.,.,TGTGCCAGCAGCCTGGAGCGTAGCTACGAGCAGTACTTC,CASSLERSYEQYF
TRBV11-2,TRBJ1-1,.,.,TGTGCCAGCAGCTTAGATGGTAGGGCTTGGGCTGAAGCTTTCTTT,CASSLDGRAWAEAFF
TRBV27,TRBJ1-4,.,once,TGTGCCACGTCGGGAGACACTAATGAAAAACTGTTTTTT,CATSGDTNEKLFF
TRBV30,TRBJ2-7,TRBD1,.,TGTGCCTGGAGTCCTGGGACAGCATACGAGCAGTACTTC,CAWSPGTAYEQYF